There are a few counts of the clone carrying this T cell receptor beta chain. Its antigen remains unidentified. The record originates from a study of T cells in Graves' hyperthyroidism and ophthalmopathy. Study in general: Upon initial diagnosis and before any treatment, peripheral blood was collected. Study results and caveats: Model output signaled ophthalmopathy a median around 6.9 months ahead of onset. Most clonotypes expanded in the thyroid (above 0.001) were also present in blood.

RNA transcripts gave rise to amplified TCR beta CDR3 regions. TCR CDR3 underwent first-round RT-PCR with the HTBI primer set. TCRdb re-called the multiplex PCR reads through MiXCR, storing one row per CDR3 protein. Here the sample spans roughly 570,000 distinct CDR3 sequences, less than 20% being singletons. This CDR3 has 14 residues. Unmatched junction bases numbered 11, after V lost 6 bases and J lost 6 bases. Germline-derived CDR1 and CDR2 are MNHEY and SVGEGT. This chain links TRBV6-2 or TRBV6-3 with TRBJ2-7; 7 bases match TRBD2. The sample consisted of blood. This TCR was sampled from a woman in her 30s with Graves' hyperthyroidism. CDR3 in DNA: TGTGCCAGCAGGCTCACCTCTGGGGGGGGCGAGCAGTACTTC. Translated: CASRLTSGGGEQYF.